The 12 T cell receptor beta chains presented below share a single source sample, sequenced in a study of Ad26.COV2.S vaccination and SARS-CoV-2 variants. Treatment here: roughly 20 received Ad26.COV2.S at low or high dose, single or two shots; roughly five received placebo; per-sample allocation not given. The investigators took samples on day 63 after the first vaccine or placebo injection. The table came from immunoSEQ multiplex PCR; TCRdb's copy has only in-frame clones and leaves some out. Of hundreds of thousands of clones listed, 89% are singletons. Sequences were derived from peripheral blood, sampled in a trial of Ad26.COV2.S vaccine versus placebo. The receptors here all came from a person aged 18 to 59 who received the Ad26.COV2.S COVID-19 vaccine or a placebo.

The V and J genes are TRBV19 and TRBJ2-7; D is uncertain. The CDR3 runs to 15 residues. Germline V CDR1 and CDR2: LNHDA, SQIVND (reference sequence). V was trimmed by 3 bases and J by 3 bases, leaving 15 bases between them. CDR3 loop: CASSISSWANYEQYF. In DNA, the CDR3 is TGTGCCAGTAGTATCTCGAGTTGGGCGAACTACGAGCAGTACTTC.

The rearrangement links TRBV28 to TRBJ2-7; D gene ambiguous. The V end was cut by 3 bases, the J end by 1 base, with 10 bases between. There are 14 residues in the CDR3. CDR1 and CDR2 from the germline V gene are MDHEN and SYDVKM. The CDR3 DNA follows: TGTGCCAGCAGTTTCCCGCAGTCTTCCTACGAGCAGTACTTC. It specifies CASSFPQSSYEQYF. The full variable domain, its missing parts supplied by reference TRBV28 and TRBJ2-7, is DVKVTQSSRYLVKRTGEKVFLECVQDMDHENMFWYRQDPGLGLRLIYFSYDVKMKEKGDIPEGYSVSREKKERFSLILESASTNQTSMYLCASSFPQSSYEQYFGPGTRLTVT.

The CDR3 protein is CASSGRPGNSPLHF. The CDR3 DNA sequence: TGTGCCAGCAGTGGGAGGCCAGGAAATTCACCCCTCCACTTT. The chain is built from TRBV2 and TRBJ1-6; D uncertain. The length of the CDR3 is 14 residues. Trimming shortened V by 4 bases and J by 7 bases, and 11 bases separated the two germline ends. Germline assignment: CDR1 SNHLY and CDR2 FYNNEI.

The rearrangement links TRBV25-1 to TRBJ1-2; possibly TRBD1 for D (6 bases). The CDR3 is 13 residues long. V lost 8 bases to trimming and J lost 2 bases, with 12 bases between them. CDR1 is MGHDK, CDR2 SYGVNS, per germline. In DNA, the CDR3 is TGTGCCAGCCAAGAGGGGGGAAACTATGGCTACACCTTC. Protein: CASQEGGNYGYTF.

The chain has TRBV4-1 and TRBJ2-7, with D perhaps matching TRBD1 (6 bases). Trimming left V 4 bases short and J 3 bases short, with 16 bases between. Per the germline V gene, CDR1 is MGHRA and CDR2 is YSYEKL. This CDR3 is 15 amino acids long. The CDR3 here is CASSPLSDRFYEQYF. The CDR3 DNA follows: TGCGCCAGCAGCCCTCTCTCCGACAGGTTCTACGAGCAGTACTTC.

The chain couples TRBV20-1 to TRBJ2-5; no reliable D call. V was pared by 5 bases and J by 5 bases, with 9 bases between. Germline assignment: CDR1 DFQATT and CDR2 SNEGSKA (reference sequence). There are 11 residues in the CDR3. For the CDR3, the DNA is TGCAGTGCTCTAGGCGACGAGACCCAGTACTTC. This codes for CSALGDETQYF.

The chain carries TRBV6-6 and TRBJ1-2; D unresolved. V was trimmed by 6 bases and J by 1 base, leaving 12 bases between them. Germline lookup yields CDR1 MNHNY and CDR2 SVGAGI (reference sequence). This CDR3 region has 14 residues. CDR3 DNA sequence: TGTGCCAGCAGCTCACGACAAGATAACTATGGCTACACCTTC. Residues: CASSSRQDNYGYTF.

The V gene is TRBV5-1, the J gene TRBJ2-7; D not certain. Trimming left V 0 bases short and J 4 bases short, with 5 bases between. This CDR3 has 12 residues. Germline loops: CDR1 SGHRS, CDR2 YFSETQ. DNA of the CDR3: TGCGCCAGCAGCTTGGGTTTGTACGAGCAGTACTTC. Protein: CASSLGLYEQYF.

The chain links TRBV7-2 to TRBJ1-1; no definite D call. Trimming stripped 3 bases from V and 1 base from J, with 6 bases between. This CDR3 region has 13 residues. Germline assignment: CDR1 SGHTA and CDR2 FQGNSA. This CDR3 reads CASSFGRNTEAFF. For the CDR3, the DNA is TGTGCCAGCAGCTTTGGCAGGAACACTGAAGCTTTCTTT.

The gene calls are TRBV7-3 and TRBJ2-1, with 10 positions matching TRBD2. The V segment lost 5 bases and the J segment 6 bases; nucleotides outside the gene matches: 7. This CDR3 is built from 15 residues. Germline V gene lookup returns CDR1 SGHTA and CDR2 FQGTGA. The CDR3 loop reads CASSVSGGAFNEQFF. CDR3 DNA: TGTGCCAGCAGCGTGAGCGGGGGGGCTTTCAATGAGCAGTTCTTC.

The V gene is TRBV19, the J gene TRBJ1-5; no clear D. V shed 5 bases and J shed 4 bases, with 9 bases lying between them. Germline CDR1 is LNHDA and CDR2 is SQIVND (reference sequence). This CDR3 has 13 amino acids. CDR3 in DNA: TGTGCCAGTAGTTCGGGGATAAATCAGCCCCAGCATTTT. Translating gives CASSSGINQPQHF. The full variable domain, with the rest looked up from reference TRBV19 and TRBJ1-5, is DGGITQSPKYLFRKEGQNVTLSCEQNLNHDAMYWYRQDPGQGLRLIYYSQIVNDFQKGDIAEGYSVSREKKESFPLTVTSAQKNPTAFYLCASSSGINQPQHFGDGTRLSIL.

The chain is built from TRBV20-1 and TRBJ2-3; no firm D call. Germline CDR1 reads DFQATT; CDR2 reads SNEGSKA (reference sequence). V shed 3 bases and J shed 3 bases, with 13 bases lying between them. This CDR3 comprises 14 residues. In DNA, the CDR3 is TGCAGTGCTAGTACAGTGACTTTTACAGATACGCAGTATTTT. Its protein is CSASTVTFTDTQYF.